These 18 T cell receptor beta chains were sequenced from one sample in a study of graft-versus-host responses after intestinal transplantation. No cognate antigen is known for these TCRs. The assay was immunoSEQ multiplex PCR, and TCRdb's table has in-frame clones only and misses some. The sample lists some 90,000 clones, about nine tenths occurring once. The sequenced sample was unstimulated CD4+ T cells sorted from spleen or lymph node cells, obtained before intestinal transplant. The receptor source for this set is a human donor who received an intestinal transplant.

J is TRBJ1-4 and V is TRBV6-5; TRBD1 matches at 8 bases. The V segment lost 2 bases and the J segment 8 bases; nucleotides outside the gene matches: 4. In germline, CDR1 is MNHEY, CDR2 SVGAGI. CDR3 length equals 14 residues. The CDR3, as DNA: TGTGCCAGCAGTTACACAGGGGGGGACGAAAAACTGTTTTTT. Its protein is CASSYTGGDEKLFF.

The rearrangement uses TRBV18 and TRBJ2-1; the match to TRBD2 covers 9 bases. Germline CDR1 reads KGHSH; CDR2 reads LQKENI. This CDR3 is 16 amino acids long. J gave up 5 bases and V 0 bases, and 5 bases lay outside the gene matches. The CDR3 DNA reads TGTGCCAGCTCACCACCGAGACTAGCGGTGAACAATGAGCAGTTCTTC. It codes for CASSPPRLAVNNEQFF.

The rearrangement joins TRBV2 to TRBJ2-3, with 16 bases matching TRBD2. The J segment lost 1 base and the V segment lost 8 bases, leaving 15 bases of the junction unmatched. The CDR3 covers 20 residues. Germline loops: CDR1 SNHLY, CDR2 FYNNEI. The CDR3 loop reads CASGETGTSGGGLGTDTQYF. The CDR3 DNA reads TGTGCCAGCGGAGAAACCGGGACTAGCGGGGGGGGGTTGGGCACAGATACGCAGTATTTT.

CDR3 bases: TGTGCCAGCAGTGTGGGGCTGCAAGAAGCCAATCAGCCCCAGCATTTT. Protein: CASSVGLQEANQPQHF. The V gene is TRBV6-1, the J gene TRBJ1-5; D is possibly TRBD1 (5 bases). The germline gives CDR1 MNHNS, CDR2 SASEGT. CDR3 length equals 16 residues. V gave up 4 bases and J gave up 3 bases, with 16 bases separating them.

The chain recombines TRBV2 with TRBJ1-1, with TRBD1 identical over 8 bases. J lost 11 bases, V lost 8 bases, and 16 bases had no gene match. In germline, CDR1 is SNHLY, CDR2 FYNNEI. This CDR3 has 14 residues. The CDR3 sequence: CASSPPGQVPGAFF. For the CDR3, the DNA is TGTGCCAGCTCGCCCCCGGGACAGGTACCCGGGGCTTTCTTT.

The V gene is TRBV4-1, the J gene TRBJ1-5; D is perhaps TRBD1 (5 bases). CDR3 length: 17 amino acids. CDR1 MGHRA and CDR2 YSYEKL come from the germline V gene. V was shortened by 0 bases and J by 2 bases, with 14 bases between the two germline ends. The CDR3 DNA reads TGCGCCAGCAGCCAAGAAACGGTAATAGGGGGCAATCAGCCCCAGCATTTT. The encoded protein is CASSQETVIGGNQPQHF.

On this clone itself: Other DNA sequences in this sample translate to the same CDR3. DNA for the CDR3: TGTGCCAGCTCACCACCGAGGACAGGGTACCCAGATACGCAGTATTTT. Its protein product is CASSPPRTGYPDTQYF. The chain has TRBV18 and TRBJ2-3; TRBD1 matches 8 bases. Germline assignment: CDR1 KGHSH and CDR2 LQKENI. V was clipped by 0 bases and J by 4 bases; unmatched bases: 6. The CDR3 spans 16 residues.

V is TRBV29-1 and J is TRBJ1-4; 7 bases map to TRBD1. The CDR3 runs to 14 residues. Germline V gene lookup returns CDR1 SQVTM and CDR2 ANQGSEA. Losses at the gene ends were 2 bases for V and 5 bases for J; bases not matched to a gene: 5. The CDR3 nucleotides are TGCAGCGTTGAAAAAGAGACAGGGAATGAAAAACTGTTTTTT. Translated: CSVEKETGNEKLFF.

The J gene is TRBJ2-1, the V gene TRBV10-3, with 7 bases aligning to TRBD1. CDR3 size: 9 residues. Trimming at V came to 7 bases and at J to 15 bases, leaving 3 bases not matched to a gene. CDR1 and CDR2 (germline): ENHRY, SYGVKD. For the CDR3, the DNA is TGTGCCATCACCAGGGGGACGTTCTTC. This sequence encodes CAITRGTFF.

This clone has just a few counts. This rearrangement joins TRBV6-6 to TRBJ1-6; 7 bases align to TRBD1. This CDR3 comprises 14 residues. Per germline, CDR1 MNHNY and CDR2 SVGAGI (reference sequence). The V segment lost 6 bases and the J segment 5 bases; nucleotides outside the gene matches: 4. This CDR3 reads CASRLTGNNSPLHF. CDR3 bases: TGTGCCAGCAGATTGACAGGGAATAATTCACCCCTCCACTTT.

This clone has just a few counts. The gene calls are TRBV6-5 and TRBJ1-2; 8 bases are shared with TRBD1. After removal of 7 bases from V and 4 bases from J, the junction contained 2 bases not matched to a gene. CDR1 MNHEY and CDR2 SVGAGI come from the germline V gene. This CDR3 region has 12 residues. CDR3: CASTTGGYGYTF. The CDR3 DNA sequence: TGTGCCAGCACCACAGGGGGCTATGGCTACACCTTC.

The V call is TRBV5-1, the J call TRBJ1-2; D may be TRBD1 (6 bases). The germline V gene has CDR1 SGHRS and CDR2 YFSETQ. This CDR3 has 14 residues. The V end lost 0 bases, the J end lost 6 bases, and 12 bases lay between the germline ends. The CDR3: CASSLVQGSNGYTF. The CDR3 bases are TGCGCCAGCAGCTTGGTCCAGGGGAGCAATGGCTACACCTTC.

This clone was found once. CDR3 in DNA: TGTGCCAGCAGCTTGACGGAGGGAAGCACCGGGGAGCTGTTTTTT. Translation: CASSLTEGSTGELFF. The chain joins TRBV11-2 to TRBJ2-2; TRBD2 might be the D (6 bases). Germline V gene sequence: CDR1 SGHAT, CDR2 FQNNGV. Trimming took off 3 bases at V and 4 bases at J, with 12 bases between the two ends. The CDR3 runs 15 residues.

The sample holds a few counts of this clone. This chain uses TRBV2 with TRBJ1-6, with D possibly being TRBD1 (5 bases). Germline V gene lookup returns CDR1 SNHLY and CDR2 FYNNEI. Deletions cut 2 bases from V and 9 bases from J, with 14 bases between. The CDR3 totals 15 residues. CDR3 bases: TGTGCCAGCAGTGAAATTTTGGGGGGTGCTTCACCCCTCCACTTT. Its protein product is CASSEILGGASPLHF.

The rearrangement links TRBV7-3 to TRBJ2-1; D is unclear. The CDR3 sequence is 15 residues long. Trimming pared 2 bases from V and 7 bases from J, leaving 15 bases between. Germline V gene lookup returns CDR1 SGHTA and CDR2 FQGTGA. DNA for the CDR3: TGTGCCAGCAGCTTAGCCGCAACCATGCGGAATGAGCAGTTCTTC. It is translated as CASSLAATMRNEQFF. The full variable domain, in which reference TRBV7-3 and TRBJ2-1 provide the parts outside the CDR3, is GAGVSQTPSNKVTEKGKYVELRCDPISGHTALYWYRQSLGQGPEFLIYFQGTGAADDSGLPNDRFFAVRPEGSVSTLKIQRTERGDSAVYLCASSLAATMRNEQFFGPGTRLTVL.

The chain recombines TRBV25-1 with TRBJ1-3; D ambiguous. CDR3 length: 17 residues. CDR1 and CDR2 (germline): MGHDK, SYGVNS. The V end was cut by 3 bases, the J end by 0 bases, with 15 bases between. The CDR3 nucleotides read TGTGCCAGCAGTGATGGTGGAGGGTGGCCCTCTGGAAACACCATATATTTT. It codes for CASSDGGGWPSGNTIYF.

The chain recombines TRBV9 with TRBJ2-1; D is ambiguous. The V end lost 0 bases, the J end lost 10 bases, and 8 bases lay between the germline ends. Germline V gene data show CDR1 as SGDLS and CDR2 as YYNGEE. CDR3 length: 12 amino acids. This CDR3 reads CASSVVASEQFF. The CDR3 DNA reads as TGTGCCAGCAGCGTAGTGGCTTCGGAGCAGTTCTTC.

The rearrangement links TRBV6-6 to TRBJ1-1, with D tentatively TRBD1 (5 bases). Germline values: CDR1 MNHNY, CDR2 SVGAGI (reference sequence). V lost 0 bases and J 1 base, leaving 9 bases between the germline ends. The CDR3 is made up of 15 amino acids. In DNA, the CDR3 is TGTGCCAGCAGTTACTCGCCCAGGGAGAACACTGAAGCTTTCTTT. Its translation is CASSYSPRENTEAFF.